The 22 T cell receptor beta chains given below trace back to one sample, sequenced in a study of T cell responses to AZD1222 COVID-19 vaccine. Libraries were prepared by immunoSEQ multiplex PCR; TCRdb keeps only in-frame clonotypes and omits some of them. Among about 120,000 clones listed, approximately 83% were seen once. The source was peripheral blood, collected on day 0 of MenACWY control vaccination. The receptors originated from an adult in good health.

The rearrangement joins TRBV7-2 to TRBJ1-3; D remains ambiguous. The CDR3 length is 13 residues. Per the germline V gene, CDR1 is SGHTA and CDR2 is FQGNSA. The V end was cut by 5 bases, the J end by 2 bases, with 7 bases between. The DNA for the CDR3 is TGTGCCAGCAGCCATCCCCCTGGAAACACCATATATTTT. The encoded protein is CASSHPPGNTIYF.

J is TRBJ2-5 and V is TRBV24-1; 7 bases line up with TRBD1. The junction had 11 bases not matched to a gene; V was cut back by 6 bases and J by 5 bases. The germline V gene encodes CDR1 KGHDR and CDR2 SFDVKD. The CDR3 runs to 15 residues. The CDR3 spells CATSTSDRVTETQYF. The CDR3, as DNA: TGTGCCACCAGTACCTCCGACAGGGTGACGGAGACCCAGTACTTC.

This chain connects TRBV11-2 to TRBJ1-5; D is perhaps TRBD1 (6 bases). V gave up 4 bases and J gave up 0 bases, with 10 bases separating them. The CDR3 length is 15 residues. Germline CDR1 is SGHAT and CDR2 is FQNNGV. The CDR3 bases are TGTGCCAGCAGCTCTAGGGGGTATAGCAATCAGCCCCAGCATTTT. Residues: CASSSRGYSNQPQHF.

The sample holds one count of this clone. The chain has TRBV6-5 and TRBJ2-7; maybe TRBD1 (5 bases). The V gene's germline CDR1 is MNHEY and CDR2 SVGAGI. V was trimmed by 6 bases and J by 4 bases, leaving 10 bases between them. This CDR3 has 12 amino acids. In nucleotides, the CDR3 is TGTGCCAGCAGGCAGGGTGCGTACGAGCAGTACTTC. It translates to CASRQGAYEQYF.

This chain links TRBV4-3 with TRBJ1-1; TRBD1 aligns across 7 bases. V trimming: 4 bases; J trimming: 7 bases; junction bases outside the gene matches: 6. The germline V gene encodes CDR1 LGHNA and CDR2 YSLEER. The CDR3 has 13 amino acids. This chain's CDR3 is CASSRNRGLEAFF. The CDR3 region has the DNA TGCGCCAGCAGCCGAAACAGGGGCCTTGAAGCTTTCTTT.

The V gene is TRBV6-1, the J gene TRBJ1-1; D ambiguous. Trimming stripped 2 bases from V and 4 bases from J, with 11 bases between. The CDR3 extends over 14 amino acids. Germline V gene lookup returns CDR1 MNHNS and CDR2 SASEGT. CDR3 nucleotide sequence: TGTGCCAGCAGTGAAAGGGCTAGCGGCACTGAAGCTTTCTTT. Its translation: CASSERASGTEAFF.

The chain combines TRBV28 with TRBJ2-2; D gene ambiguous. The CDR3 extends over 18 amino acids. Germline V gene data show CDR1 as MDHEN and CDR2 as SYDVKM. The V end was cut by 4 bases, the J end by 2 bases, with 20 bases between. The CDR3 loop is CASSSRAWVWGNTGELFF. CDR3 DNA sequence: TGTGCCAGCAGTTCAAGGGCCTGGGTGTGGGGTAACACCGGGGAGCTGTTTTTT.

The rearrangement links TRBV28 to TRBJ1-6; 8 nucleotides match TRBD1. The junction had 5 bases not matched to a gene; V was cut back by 6 bases and J by 10 bases. Germline CDR1 MDHEN, CDR2 SYDVKM. The CDR3 extends over 13 amino acids. CDR3 residues: CASRDRAGSPLHF. CDR3 nucleotide sequence: TGTGCCAGCAGGGACAGGGCTGGATCACCCCTCCACTTT.

The chain recombines TRBV7-2 with TRBJ1-2; no clear D. V was shortened by 10 bases and J by 8 bases, with 17 bases between the two germline ends. Germline V CDR1 and CDR2: SGHTA, FQGNSA. There are 12 residues in the CDR3. CDR3 amino acids: CATAPGPGGYTF. The CDR3 nucleotides read TGTGCCACCGCGCCCGGGCCAGGAGGCTACACCTTC.

This rearrangement joins TRBV2 to TRBJ1-1, with D possibly being TRBD1 (6 bases). The V and J ends lost 6 bases and 0 bases respectively, with 11 bases between them. Germline lookup yields CDR1 SNHLY and CDR2 FYNNEI. The CDR3 sequence is 14 residues long. This CDR3 is CASRAGAMNTEAFF. In DNA, the CDR3 is TGTGCCAGCAGAGCAGGGGCGATGAACACTGAAGCTTTCTTT.

CDR3 loop: CASSPRGSQETQYF. CDR3 coding DNA: TGTGCCAGCAGCCCCCGGGGGTCCCAAGAGACCCAGTACTTC. V usage is TRBV21-1 and J usage is TRBJ2-5; TRBD2 is the table's D call and was not checked against the DNA. TRBV21-1 is labeled a pseudogene. The CDR3 loop spans 14 amino acids.

The chain has TRBV18 and TRBJ1-1; D is uncertain. Trimming removed 2 bases from V and 3 bases from J, with 7 bases in between. The CDR3 runs to 13 residues. Germline loops: CDR1 KGHSH, CDR2 LQKENI. CDR3 in amino acids: CASSPFRDTEAFF. The CDR3 bases are TGTGCCAGCTCACCATTCCGGGACACTGAAGCTTTCTTT.

The CDR3 spells CSVSSGGVSYEQYF. CDR3 nucleotide sequence: TGCAGCGTTTCCTCAGGAGGAGTCTCCTACGAGCAGTACTTC. The V gene is TRBV29-1, the J gene TRBJ2-7; maybe TRBD2 (5 bases). Trimming stripped 5 bases from V and 0 bases from J, with 14 bases between. CDR3 length: 14 residues. From germline, CDR1 is SQVTM and CDR2 ANQGSEA.

This chain uses TRBV7-9 with TRBJ1-2; D call uncertain. V was trimmed by 4 bases and J by 2 bases, leaving 8 bases between them. The CDR3 length is 13 residues. Germline values: CDR1 SEHNR, CDR2 FQNEAQ (reference sequence). The chain's CDR3 is CASSYGLNYGYTF. In nucleotides, the CDR3 is TGTGCCAGCAGCTACGGACTGAACTATGGCTACACCTTC.

This chain connects TRBV10-2 to TRBJ2-1, with 10 bases fitting TRBD2. The CDR3 loop spans 14 amino acids. The germline CDR1 and CDR2 sequences are WSHSY and SAAADI. J gave up 8 bases and V 4 bases, and 5 bases lay outside the gene matches. The CDR3, as DNA: TGCGCCAGCAGTGCACTAGCGGGGCGCGATGAGCAGTTCTTC. Protein product: CASSALAGRDEQFF.

The chain has TRBV5-1 and TRBJ1-6; possible D gene TRBD1, 5 bases. This CDR3 comprises 15 residues. Trimming stripped 0 bases from V and 8 bases from J, with 12 bases between. Looked up from germline, CDR1 is SGHRS and CDR2 is YFSETQ. For the CDR3, the DNA is TGCGCCAGCAGCTTGGGGGGGACTTATTATTCACCCCTCCACTTT. Translated, it gives CASSLGGTYYSPLHF.

This chain links TRBV28 with TRBJ2-7; 8 positions match TRBD1. J lost 4 bases, V lost 9 bases, and 11 bases had no gene match. CDR3 length equals 14 residues. Germline CDR1 MDHEN, CDR2 SYDVKM. The CDR3, as DNA: TGTGCCAGTATCCCGGGACAGGCAAGGTACGAGCAGTACTTC. Residues: CASIPGQARYEQYF.

V usage is TRBV5-5 and J usage is TRBJ2-7; D possibly corresponds to TRBD1 (6 bases). The CDR3 extends over 12 amino acids. V was pared by 2 bases and J by 9 bases, with 12 bases between. Germline loops: CDR1 SGHKS, CDR2 YYEKEE (reference sequence). The CDR3 DNA sequence: TGTGCCAGCAGCTTAGAGATGACAGGGCAGTACTTC. Amino acid sequence: CASSLEMTGQYF.

This chain links TRBV2 with TRBJ1-2, with a weak D call TRBD1 (5 bases). Germline CDR1 is SNHLY and CDR2 is FYNNEI. The CDR3 sequence is 14 residues long. V lost 7 bases and J 4 bases, leaving 16 bases between the germline ends. CDR3 protein: CASTYGGESYGYTF. DNA of the CDR3: TGTGCCAGCACCTATGGAGGGGAGTCCTATGGCTACACCTTC.

This clone was observed a single time. The J gene is TRBJ2-1, the V gene TRBV9; TRBD2 aligns across 7 bases. From germline, CDR1 is SGDLS and CDR2 YYNGEE. V shed 3 bases, J shed 6 bases, and the junction held 6 bases outside the gene matches. The CDR3 covers 14 residues. The chain's CDR3 is CASSEGGTGNEQFF. In nucleotides, the CDR3 is TGTGCCAGCAGCGAGGGAGGGACTGGCAATGAGCAGTTCTTC.

This clone was detected once. The chain combines TRBV28 with TRBJ2-5; the D is unclear. Trimming pared 3 bases from V and 6 bases from J, leaving 14 bases between. The CDR3 has 14 amino acids. The germline V gene encodes CDR1 MDHEN and CDR2 SYDVKM. CDR3 region: CASSLGDPFQTQYF. The CDR3 DNA follows: TGTGCCAGCAGTTTGGGTGACCCTTTTCAGACCCAGTACTTC.

The rearrangement uses TRBV18 and TRBJ2-5; no definite D call. Trimming removed 2 bases at V and 5 bases at J, with 6 bases between. The CDR3 consists of 12 residues. Germline V gives CDR1 KGHSH, CDR2 LQKENI. The CDR3 DNA follows: TGTGCCAGCTCACCAAACGAGGAGACCCAGTACTTC. It yields the protein CASSPNEETQYF.